These T cell receptor beta chains were read from a single sample in a study of blood T cell repertoires in COVID-19. The table came from immunoSEQ multiplex PCR; TCRdb's copy has only in-frame clones and leaves some out. The table lists about 58,000 clones, 85% to 90% of them singletons. Sequencing was done on a sample of peripheral blood. The receptors originated from a man aged 40-50 years with active COVID-19. Each CDR3 is given with its conserved first and last residue. The order of the fields is J gene, V gene, D gene, CDR3 length, CDR3 protein. A D gene is named only where the DNA matches it firmly.

J gene: TRBJ2-3
V gene: TRBV5-1
D gene: TRBD2
CDR3 length: 17
CDR3 protein: CASSSKPSGEPGDTQYF

J gene: TRBJ2-6
V gene: TRBV18
D gene: TRBD1
CDR3 length: 17
CDR3 protein: CASSAGTGVTGANVLTF

J gene: TRBJ1-2
V gene: TRBV25-1
D gene: TRBD1
CDR3 length: 13
CDR3 protein: CASSDRGNFGYTF

J gene: TRBJ1-2
V gene: TRBV19
D gene: NA
CDR3 length: 13
CDR3 protein: CASSFDSNYGYTF

J gene: TRBJ2-7
V gene: TRBV20-1
D gene: TRBD2
CDR3 length: 14
CDR3 protein: CSASNLAVTYEQYF

J gene: TRBJ2-1
V gene: TRBV18
D gene: NA
CDR3 length: 14
CDR3 protein: CASSPPSERNEQFF

J gene: TRBJ2-5
V gene: TRBV6-2/TRBV6-3
D gene: TRBD1
CDR3 length: 12
CDR3 protein: CASSYGQGTQYF

J gene: TRBJ2-1
V gene: TRBV7-2
D gene: NA
CDR3 length: 18
CDR3 protein: CASSGPAVGRGNYNEQFF

J gene: TRBJ2-1
V gene: TRBV7-3
D gene: TRBD2
CDR3 length: 16
CDR3 protein: CASSLAGGTRHNEQFF

J gene: TRBJ2-1
V gene: TRBV7-8
D gene: NA
CDR3 length: 14
CDR3 protein: CASTELLGYNEQFF

J gene: TRBJ1-2
V gene: TRBV5-1
D gene: NA
CDR3 length: 15
CDR3 protein: CASSLSGIPNYGYTF

J gene: TRBJ2-1
V gene: TRBV5-4
D gene: NA
CDR3 length: 13
CDR3 protein: CASSLPGQNEQFF

J gene: TRBJ2-3
V gene: TRBV14
D gene: TRBD2
CDR3 length: 16
CDR3 protein: CASSLGLAGDTDTQYF

J gene: TRBJ1-4
V gene: TRBV5-1
D gene: TRBD1
CDR3 length: 14
CDR3 protein: CASSFGTGYEKLFF

J gene: TRBJ1-1
V gene: TRBV7-9
D gene: NA
CDR3 length: 13
CDR3 protein: CASSLVGGHEAFF

J gene: TRBJ1-1
V gene: TRBV18
D gene: NA
CDR3 length: 12
CDR3 protein: CASFNRTLEAFF

J gene: TRBJ1-1
V gene: TRBV5-1
D gene: NA
CDR3 length: 15
CDR3 protein: CASSLGSSGGTEAFF

J gene: TRBJ2-1
V gene: TRBV5-1
D gene: TRBD2
CDR3 length: 17
CDR3 protein: CASSSVAGGPKDNEQFF

J gene: TRBJ2-1
V gene: TRBV7-3
D gene: TRBD1
CDR3 length: 16
CDR3 protein: CASSFVRDRVRDEQFF

J gene: TRBJ2-2
V gene: TRBV2
D gene: TRBD2
CDR3 length: 15
CDR3 protein: CASSLSGSDTGELFF

J gene: TRBJ1-3
V gene: TRBV14
D gene: NA
CDR3 length: 16
CDR3 protein: CASKKGDIYSGNTIYF

J gene: TRBJ2-5
V gene: TRBV7-3
D gene: NA
CDR3 length: 13
CDR3 protein: CASSLTREETQYF

J gene: TRBJ2-1
V gene: TRBV7-9
D gene: NA
CDR3 length: 12
CDR3 protein: CASSLQGVGQFF

J gene: TRBJ2-1
V gene: TRBV6-1
D gene: TRBD2
CDR3 length: 18
CDR3 protein: CASSGGASGRDIYNEQFF

J gene: TRBJ2-3
V gene: TRBV5-5
D gene: TRBD2
CDR3 length: 17
CDR3 protein: CASSLRRERPSTDTQYF

J gene: TRBJ1-1
V gene: TRBV11-3
D gene: TRBD1
CDR3 length: 17
CDR3 protein: CASSLRGQGARDTEAFF

J gene: TRBJ2-5
V gene: TRBV30
D gene: TRBD2
CDR3 length: 15
CDR3 protein: CASQWGGVWQETQYF

J gene: TRBJ1-6
V gene: TRBV5-1
D gene: NA
CDR3 length: 15
CDR3 protein: CASSYDRPVNSPLHF

J gene: TRBJ1-2
V gene: TRBV30
D gene: NA
CDR3 length: 16
CDR3 protein: CAWANPGREDVRGYTF

J gene: TRBJ2-7
V gene: TRBV7-2
D gene: NA
CDR3 length: 15
CDR3 protein: CASSLNQGQGYEQYF

J gene: TRBJ2-5
V gene: TRBV5-1
D gene: NA
CDR3 length: 17
CDR3 protein: CASSLGLRQTHQETQYF

J gene: TRBJ2-1
V gene: TRBV7-9
D gene: TRBD2
CDR3 length: 15
CDR3 protein: CASSTHRLADNEQFF

J gene: TRBJ2-1
V gene: TRBV21-1
D gene: NA
CDR3 length: 19
CDR3 protein: CASSKALGGPALSYNEQFF

J gene: TRBJ2-2
V gene: TRBV19
D gene: NA
CDR3 length: 17
CDR3 protein: CASSPGDIYANTGELFF

J gene: TRBJ2-3
V gene: TRBV13
D gene: NA
CDR3 length: 15
CDR3 protein: CASSLTGIRADTQYF

J gene: TRBJ1-2
V gene: TRBV9
D gene: NA
CDR3 length: 13
CDR3 protein: CASSAHDSYGYTF

J gene: TRBJ2-5
V gene: TRBV30
D gene: TRBD1
CDR3 length: 14
CDR3 protein: CAWAIQGVLETQYF

J gene: TRBJ2-1
V gene: TRBV28
D gene: NA
CDR3 length: 14
CDR3 protein: CASSLNPTYNEQFF

J gene: TRBJ2-7
V gene: TRBV2
D gene: NA
CDR3 length: 12
CDR3 protein: CAGSLRGYEQYF

J gene: TRBJ2-7
V gene: TRBV2
D gene: TRBD1
CDR3 length: 13
CDR3 protein: CASSRQGGYEQYF

J gene: TRBJ2-7
V gene: TRBV27
D gene: TRBD2
CDR3 length: 15
CDR3 protein: CASSFVRELPYEQYF

J gene: TRBJ2-5
V gene: TRBV19
D gene: NA
CDR3 length: 14
CDR3 protein: CASSAGTEQETQYF

J gene: TRBJ1-1
V gene: TRBV5-5
D gene: NA
CDR3 length: 14
CDR3 protein: CASSLDGGDTEAFF

J gene: TRBJ1-2
V gene: TRBV9
D gene: NA
CDR3 length: 13
CDR3 protein: CASSVYGDYGYTF

J gene: TRBJ1-1
V gene: TRBV7-6
D gene: TRBD1
CDR3 length: 14
CDR3 protein: CASSPTGLNTEAFF

J gene: TRBJ1-3
V gene: TRBV29-1
D gene: NA
CDR3 length: 13
CDR3 protein: CSVGQSSGNTIYF

J gene: TRBJ2-1
V gene: TRBV30
D gene: NA
CDR3 length: 14
CDR3 protein: CAWGGRGSWGEQFF

J gene: TRBJ2-3
V gene: TRBV10-2
D gene: TRBD2
CDR3 length: 17
CDR3 protein: CASRARGTSGRADTQYF

J gene: TRBJ1-3
V gene: TRBV7-9
D gene: NA
CDR3 length: 18
CDR3 protein: CASSRGTHKGLSGNTIYF

J gene: TRBJ2-2
V gene: TRBV18
D gene: NA
CDR3 length: 16
CDR3 protein: CASSIRDTTNTGELFF

J gene: TRBJ2-3
V gene: TRBV5-1
D gene: TRBD2
CDR3 length: 18
CDR3 protein: CASSWGLAGAGLEDTQYF

J gene: TRBJ1-6
V gene: TRBV6-5
D gene: NA
CDR3 length: 15
CDR3 protein: CASSYEGGGYSPLHF

J gene: TRBJ2-7
V gene: TRBV18
D gene: TRBD1
CDR3 length: 16
CDR3 protein: CASSPPVTGVLWEQYF

J gene: TRBJ1-1
V gene: TRBV5-1
D gene: NA
CDR3 length: 15
CDR3 protein: CASSTLPGVGTEAFF

J gene: TRBJ1-1
V gene: TRBV19
D gene: NA
CDR3 length: 15
CDR3 protein: CASSLLDRMNTEAFF

J gene: TRBJ2-3
V gene: TRBV7-8
D gene: TRBD2
CDR3 length: 16
CDR3 protein: CASSLVSGRSTDTQYF

J gene: TRBJ1-5
V gene: TRBV28
D gene: NA
CDR3 length: 14
CDR3 protein: CASRFSLSNQPQHF

J gene: TRBJ1-2
V gene: TRBV6-5
D gene: TRBD1
CDR3 length: 13
CDR3 protein: CASSLQGVYGYTF

J gene: TRBJ1-1
V gene: TRBV10-1
D gene: TRBD1
CDR3 length: 17
CDR3 protein: CASSDNRGLVWNTEAFF

J gene: TRBJ2-7
V gene: TRBV5-4
D gene: TRBD2
CDR3 length: 16
CDR3 protein: CASSFGTSGGDYEQYF